This T cell receptor (beta chain) was documented in a study of shared clonotypes between healthy human individuals. Data came from immunoSEQ multiplex PCR; TCRdb stores just in-frame clones and leaves some out. The sample consists of around 1 million clones, less than 85% of them appearing once. CD4+ cells yielded CD45RA+ naive and CD45RA-negative memory subsets. The ends were cut back, 0 bases at V and 0 bases at J, with 7 bases in the middle. CDR1 and CDR2 (germline): SGHRS, YFSETQ. The length of the CDR3 is 15 residues. The sample taken for sequencing was memory CD4+ T cells sorted from blood. The subset denotes: CD45RA-negative fraction. The chain carries TRBV5-1 and TRBJ2-1; a possible D gene is TRBD2 (5 bases). The clonotype comes from a man between 18 and 35 years old in good health. The CDR3 sequence is CASSLDSGSYNEQFF. CDR3 bases: TGCGCCAGCAGCTTGGACAGCGGCTCCTACAATGAGCAGTTCTTC. The full variable domain, in which reference TRBV5-1 and TRBJ2-1 provide the parts outside the CDR3, is KAGVTQTPRYLIKTRGQQVTLSCSPISGHRSVSWYQQTPGQGLQFLFEYFSETQRNKGNFPGRFSGRQFSNSRSEMNVSTLELGDSALYLCASSLDSGSYNEQFFGPGTRLTVL.